This TCR beta chain was documented in a study of T cell responses to AZD1222 COVID-19 vaccine. Second-dose groups at about 4 or about 12 weeks were pooled. Notes on the study in general: The donor group comprised mostly white British people and more females; the analysis possibly underestimated clonal diversity. Spike was spanned by vaccine-associated CD4 TCRs, with dominance at 160-218 and 743-854. Variant regions that are unmutated are reportedly the target of nearly half of spike-specific TCRs.

The data were produced by immunoSEQ multiplex PCR, yet TCRdb's version contains in-frame clones alone and is incomplete. The sample includes nearly 110,000 clones, 92% of them seen just once. Germline V gene lookup returns CDR1 SGHNT and CDR2 YYREEE (reference sequence). CDR3 length: 14 amino acids. The trim removed 0 bases at V and 4 bases at J, leaving 1 base unmatched. Note on this clone: Its antigen is still unknown.

Specimen: peripheral blood, collected 28 days after the second AZD1222 dose. The rearrangement joins TRBV5-4 to TRBJ2-1; 7 positions agree with TRBD1. This sequence was found in an adult who received the AZD1222 COVID-19 vaccine. As DNA, the CDR3 is TGTGCCAGCAGCTTGGACAGGGGATACAATGAGCAGTTCTTC. Its translation is CASSLDRGYNEQFF.